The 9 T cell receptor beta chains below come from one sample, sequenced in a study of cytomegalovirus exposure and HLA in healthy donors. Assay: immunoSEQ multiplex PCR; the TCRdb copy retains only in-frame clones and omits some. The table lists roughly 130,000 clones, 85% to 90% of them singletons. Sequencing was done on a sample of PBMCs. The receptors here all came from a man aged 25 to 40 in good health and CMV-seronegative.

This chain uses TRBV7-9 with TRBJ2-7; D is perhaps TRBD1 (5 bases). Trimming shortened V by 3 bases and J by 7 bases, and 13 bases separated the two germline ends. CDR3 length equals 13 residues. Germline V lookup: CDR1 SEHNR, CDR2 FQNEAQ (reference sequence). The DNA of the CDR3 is TGTGCCAGCAGCTTTTCAGGGTTTGGGGAGCAGTACTTC. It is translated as CASSFSGFGEQYF.

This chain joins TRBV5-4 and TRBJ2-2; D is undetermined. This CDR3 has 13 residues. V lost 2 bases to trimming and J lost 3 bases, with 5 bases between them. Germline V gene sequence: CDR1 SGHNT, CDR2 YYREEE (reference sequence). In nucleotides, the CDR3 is TGTGCCAGCAGCTTTCAGTACACCGGGGAGCTGTTTTTT. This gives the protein CASSFQYTGELFF.

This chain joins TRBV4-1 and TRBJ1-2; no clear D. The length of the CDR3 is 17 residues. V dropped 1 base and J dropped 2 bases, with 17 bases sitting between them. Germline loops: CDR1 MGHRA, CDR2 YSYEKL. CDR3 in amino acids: CASSQGSGEGRNYGYTF. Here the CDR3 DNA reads TGCGCCAGCAGCCAAGGTTCCGGGGAAGGGAGAAACTATGGCTACACCTTC.

DNA of the CDR3: TGTGCCAGCAGTGCGGTAGTGCTATTCGAGCAGTACTTC. Its protein product is CASSAVVLFEQYF. The chain uses TRBV7-2 and TRBJ2-7; D is uncertain. The germline CDR1 and CDR2 sequences are SGHTA and FQGNSA. The CDR3 runs 13 residues. Trimming removed 6 bases at V and 6 bases at J, with 15 bases between.

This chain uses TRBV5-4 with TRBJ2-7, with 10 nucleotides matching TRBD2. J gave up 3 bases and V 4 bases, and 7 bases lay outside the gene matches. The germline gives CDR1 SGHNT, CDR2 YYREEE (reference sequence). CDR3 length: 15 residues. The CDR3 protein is CASSVGLAENYEQYF. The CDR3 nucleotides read TGTGCCAGCAGCGTCGGACTAGCGGAGAACTACGAGCAGTACTTC.

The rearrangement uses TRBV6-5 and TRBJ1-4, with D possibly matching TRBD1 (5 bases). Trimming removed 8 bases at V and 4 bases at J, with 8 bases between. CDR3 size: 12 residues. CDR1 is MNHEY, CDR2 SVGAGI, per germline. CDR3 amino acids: CASGGNNEKLFF. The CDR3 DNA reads TGTGCCAGCGGGGGGAATAATGAAAAACTGTTTTTT.

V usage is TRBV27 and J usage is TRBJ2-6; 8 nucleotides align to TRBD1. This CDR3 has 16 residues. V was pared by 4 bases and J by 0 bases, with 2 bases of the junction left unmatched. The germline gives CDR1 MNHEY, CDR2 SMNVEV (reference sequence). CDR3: CASSWGTGSGANVLTF. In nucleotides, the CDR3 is TGTGCCAGCAGTTGGGGGACAGGCTCTGGGGCCAACGTCCTGACTTTC.

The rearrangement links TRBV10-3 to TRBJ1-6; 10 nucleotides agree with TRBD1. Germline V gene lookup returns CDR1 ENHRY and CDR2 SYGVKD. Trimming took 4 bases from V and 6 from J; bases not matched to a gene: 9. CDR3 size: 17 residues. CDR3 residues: CAISVRDRDRGNSPLHF. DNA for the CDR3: TGTGCCATCAGTGTCCGGGACAGGGACAGGGGTAATTCACCCCTCCACTTT.

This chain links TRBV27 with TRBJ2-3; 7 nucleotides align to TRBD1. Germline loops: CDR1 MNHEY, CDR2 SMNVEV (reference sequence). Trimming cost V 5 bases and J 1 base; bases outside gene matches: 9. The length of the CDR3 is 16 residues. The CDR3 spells CASSPWRQGGTDTQYF. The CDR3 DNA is TGTGCCAGCAGTCCATGGAGACAGGGAGGCACAGATACGCAGTATTTT.